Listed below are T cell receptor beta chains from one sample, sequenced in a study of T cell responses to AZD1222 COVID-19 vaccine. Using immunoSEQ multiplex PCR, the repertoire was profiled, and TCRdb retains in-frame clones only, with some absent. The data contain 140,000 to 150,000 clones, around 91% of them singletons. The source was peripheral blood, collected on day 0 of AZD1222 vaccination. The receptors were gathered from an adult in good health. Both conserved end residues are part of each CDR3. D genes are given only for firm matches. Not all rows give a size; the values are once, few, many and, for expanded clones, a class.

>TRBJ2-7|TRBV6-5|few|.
TGTGCCAGCTCCGAGGCGGGGCCTCAACACGAGCAGTACTTC
CASSEAGPQHEQYF
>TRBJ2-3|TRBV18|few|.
TGTGCCAGCTCCCCCTCGTCGAGACCTCAAGGGGATACGCAGTATTTT
CASSPSSRPQGDTQYF
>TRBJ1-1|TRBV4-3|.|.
TGCGCCAGCAGCGCCGACCCCGGGAGGGGAGCTTTCTTT
CASSADPGRGAFF
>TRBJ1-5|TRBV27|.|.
TGTGCCAGCAGCCTAGGACAGCCCGGAGGCAATCAGCCCCAGCATTTT
CASSLGQPGGNQPQHF
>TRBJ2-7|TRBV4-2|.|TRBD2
TGTGCCAGCAGCCAATCGGGGAGGGGCTACGAGCAGTACTTC
CASSQSGRGYEQYF
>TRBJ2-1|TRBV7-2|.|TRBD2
TGTGCCAGCAGCCCCCAGCGGGGACCTGTGGATGAGCAGTTCTTC
CASSPQRGPVDEQFF
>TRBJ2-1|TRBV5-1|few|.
TGCGCCAGCAAAGTCCAGGGGCCCTACAATGAGCAGTTCTTC
CASKVQGPYNEQFF
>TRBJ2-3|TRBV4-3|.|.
TGCGCCAGCAGCCAAGACCCCTGGGGGGACACAGATACGCAGTATTTT
CASSQDPWGDTDTQYF
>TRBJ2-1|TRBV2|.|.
TGTGCCAGCAGTGACGATCGATCAGGTGTTGAGCAGTTCTTC
CASSDDRSGVEQFF
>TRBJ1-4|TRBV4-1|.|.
TGCGCCAGCAGCCAAGTAACCCAACAGCGAAATGAAAAACTGTTTTTT
CASSQVTQQRNEKLFF
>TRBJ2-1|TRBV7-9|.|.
TGTGCCAGCAGCTTAGTAGTACGGCAGTTTGAACACAATGAGCAGTTCTTC
CASSLVVRQFEHNEQFF
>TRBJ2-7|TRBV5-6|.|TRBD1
TGTGCCAGCAGCTTTGGTACAGGGGGATTGGCCTACGAGCAGTACTTC
CASSFGTGGLAYEQYF
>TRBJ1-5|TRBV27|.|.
TGTGCCAGCAGTTTCTCCGGGGGGCCGGGCAATCAGCCCCAGCATTTT
CASSFSGGPGNQPQHF
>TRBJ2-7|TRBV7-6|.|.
TGTGCCAGCAGCTTTATGACAGACTACGAGCAGTACTTC
CASSFMTDYEQYF
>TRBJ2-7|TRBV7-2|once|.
TGTGCCAGCTCCGGTCTTGGCTACTACGAGCAGTACTTC
CASSGLGYYEQYF
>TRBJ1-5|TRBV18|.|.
TGTGCCAGCTCACCAAATCGCGATCAGCCCCAGCATTTT
CASSPNRDQPQHF
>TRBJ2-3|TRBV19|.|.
TGTGCCAGTCGGACAGACTTTCTGTCGGACTATACGCAGTATTTT
CASRTDFLSDYTQYF
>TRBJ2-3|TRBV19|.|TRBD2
TGTGCCAGTAGCGCCACCGGCGGGAGTGGGATAGATACGCAGTATTTT
CASSATGGSGIDTQYF
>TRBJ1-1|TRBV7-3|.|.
TGTGCCAGCAGCTTAACGGGGCAGTTTGAGGTCACTGAAGCTTTCTTT
CASSLTGQFEVTEAFF
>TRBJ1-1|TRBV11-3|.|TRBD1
TGTGCCAGCAGTCCAGGCAGGGGGCGCGGGGCTGAAGCTTTCTTT
CASSPGRGRGAEAFF
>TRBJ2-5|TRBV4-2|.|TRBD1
TGTGCCAGCAGCCAAGATACGGGACAGGGAAAGACCCAGTACTTC
CASSQDTGQGKTQYF
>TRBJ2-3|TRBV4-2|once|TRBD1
TGTGCCAGCAGCCAAGAACAGGGGGACACAGATACGCAGTATTTT
CASSQEQGDTDTQYF
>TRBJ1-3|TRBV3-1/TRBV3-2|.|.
TGTGCCAGCAGCTTCGACAGGACGGGGAACACCATATATTTT
CASSFDRTGNTIYF
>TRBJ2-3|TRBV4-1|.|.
TGCGCCAGCAGCCAAGAAGTGCGCGGAGATACGCAGTATTTT
CASSQEVRGDTQYF
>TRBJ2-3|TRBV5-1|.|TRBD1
TGCGCCAGCAGCCTGGACAGGGGTGCGGATACGCAGTATTTT
CASSLDRGADTQYF
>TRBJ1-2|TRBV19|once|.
TGTGCCAGTAGTTACGAGGTCGGCTATGGCTACACCTTC
CASSYEVGYGYTF
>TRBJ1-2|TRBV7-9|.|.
TGTGCCAGCAACCTCGACCGGGGCGACGGCTACACCTTC
CASNLDRGDGYTF